This TCR beta chain was documented in a study of blood T cell repertoires in COVID-19. About the research overall: Sites in the United States, Italy and Spain provided acute and convalescent COVID-19 samples.

Only one count was recorded for this clone. In the original processing: The authors estimated nucleated cell counts from reference gene primer amplification. Sequencing used immunoSEQ multiplex PCR; TCRdb keeps in-frame clones, though not all of them. That table is the source of V, J and clone size, and D and trimming were worked out from the DNA. The data show about 76,000 clones, approximately 86% seen once. Material: peripheral blood. This receptor was obtained from a human donor in a cohort sampled during active COVID-19.

CDR3 protein: CASREDGNEKLFF. CDR3 in DNA: TGTGCCAGCAGGGAGGACGGTAATGAAAAACTGTTTTTT. The chain has TRBV12-3 or TRBV12-4 and TRBJ1-4, with D uncertain. CDR3 length: 13 residues. V was trimmed by 6 bases and J by 4 bases, leaving 9 bases between them.